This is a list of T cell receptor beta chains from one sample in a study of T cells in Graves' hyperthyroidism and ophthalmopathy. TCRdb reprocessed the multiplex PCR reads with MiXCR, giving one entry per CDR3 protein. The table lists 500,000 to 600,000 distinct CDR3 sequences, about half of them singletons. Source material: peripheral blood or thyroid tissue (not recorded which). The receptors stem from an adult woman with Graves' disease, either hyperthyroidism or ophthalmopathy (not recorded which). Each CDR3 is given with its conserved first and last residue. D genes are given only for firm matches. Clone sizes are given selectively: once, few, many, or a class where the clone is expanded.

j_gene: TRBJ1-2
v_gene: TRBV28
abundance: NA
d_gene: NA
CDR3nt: TGTGCCAGCAGTGCATTAGCGGGTGTCGTAAACTATGGCTACACCTTC
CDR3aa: CASSALAGVVNYGYTF

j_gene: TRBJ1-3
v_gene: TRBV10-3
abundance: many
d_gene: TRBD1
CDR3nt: TGTGCCATGAGACCAGGGGGAACTGGAAACACCATATATTTT
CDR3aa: CAMRPGGTGNTIYF

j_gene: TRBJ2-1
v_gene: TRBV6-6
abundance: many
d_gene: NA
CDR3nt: TGTGCCAGCAGTTACGACTCCGAGGGCAGCAATGAGCAGTTCTTC
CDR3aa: CASSYDSEGSNEQFF

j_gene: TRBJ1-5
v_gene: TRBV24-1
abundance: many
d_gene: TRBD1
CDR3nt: TGTGCCACCAGTGGCGCCGGGACAGTTCAGCCCCAGCATTTT
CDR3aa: CATSGAGTVQPQHF

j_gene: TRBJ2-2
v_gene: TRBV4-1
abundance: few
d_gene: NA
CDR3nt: TGCGCCAGCAGCCAGGGGCCAGGGATTAACACCGGGGAGCTGTTTTTT
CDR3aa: CASSQGPGINTGELFF

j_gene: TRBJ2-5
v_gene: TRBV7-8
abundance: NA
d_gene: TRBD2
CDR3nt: TGTGCCAGCAGCCTAACTAGCGGGAGGGTCGTGGAGACCCAGTACTTC
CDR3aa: CASSLTSGRVVETQYF

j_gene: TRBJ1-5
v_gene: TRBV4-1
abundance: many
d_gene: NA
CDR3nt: TGCGCCAGCAGCCAACTGGACGGAGCTAATCAGCCCCAGCATTTT
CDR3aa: CASSQLDGANQPQHF

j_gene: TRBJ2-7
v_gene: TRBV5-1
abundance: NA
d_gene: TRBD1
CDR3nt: TGCGCCAGCGGGACAGGGCGCTCGGGGTACGAGCAGTACTTC
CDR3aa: CASGTGRSGYEQYF

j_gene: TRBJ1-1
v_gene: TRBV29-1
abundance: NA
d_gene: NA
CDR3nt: TGCAGTGACGGGGAGAACACTGAAGCTTTCTTT
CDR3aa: CSDGENTEAFF

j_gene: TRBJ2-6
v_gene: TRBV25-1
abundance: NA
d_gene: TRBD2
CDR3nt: TGTGCCAGCAGTACTAGCGGGGAAGCTGCCGGGGCCAACGTCCTGACTTTC
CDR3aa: CASSTSGEAAGANVLTF

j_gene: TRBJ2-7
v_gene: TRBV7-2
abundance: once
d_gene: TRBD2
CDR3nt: TGTGCCAGCAGTATCATAGCGGGAGGGCCTACGTTCCCCGAGCAGTACTTC
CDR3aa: CASSIIAGGPTFPEQYF

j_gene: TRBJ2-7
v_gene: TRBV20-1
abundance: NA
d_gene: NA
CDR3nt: TGCAGTGCTAGAGCCAGCAGCCGGGACGGGTCCTACGAGCAGTACTTC
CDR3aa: CSARASSRDGSYEQYF

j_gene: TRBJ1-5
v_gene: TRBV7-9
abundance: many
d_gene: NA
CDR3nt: TGTGCCAGCAGCGTGGGGATCGACAATCAGCCCCAGCATTTT
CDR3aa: CASSVGIDNQPQHF

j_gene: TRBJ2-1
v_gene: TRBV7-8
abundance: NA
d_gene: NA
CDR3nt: TGTGCCAGCAGCTTAGCGCGAGCAAACAATGAGCAGTTCTTC
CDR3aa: CASSLARANNEQFF

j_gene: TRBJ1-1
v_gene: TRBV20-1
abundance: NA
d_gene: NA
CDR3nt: TGCAGTGCTAGAGATCCCCTTAACGGGGAAGCTTTCTTT
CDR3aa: CSARDPLNGEAFF

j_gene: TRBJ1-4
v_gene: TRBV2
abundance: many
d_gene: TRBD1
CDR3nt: TGTGCCAGCAGGCTCCCCCGGGACAGGGGTTGGAAACTGTTTTTT
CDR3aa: CASRLPRDRGWKLFF

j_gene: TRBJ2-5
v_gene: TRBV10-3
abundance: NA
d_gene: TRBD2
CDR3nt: TGTGCCACGACAGGTCTCCTAGCGGGAGCGGTTCAAGAGACCCAGTACTTC
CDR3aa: CATTGLLAGAVQETQYF

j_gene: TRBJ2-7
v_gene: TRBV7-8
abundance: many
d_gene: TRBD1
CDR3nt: TGTGCCAGCAGGGACGGGACAGGCGACTACGAGCAGTACTTC
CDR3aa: CASRDGTGDYEQYF